These T cell receptor beta chains were read from a single sample in a study of identical twins. TCRdb ran MiXCR on the 5' RACE reads and lists one entry per CDR3 protein. The sample holds about 220,000 distinct CDR3 sequences, 7.5% seen once. The data were also submitted as part of a second study, on yellow fever vaccine responses in identical twins.

The sequenced sample was memory (CD45RO+) T cells sorted from blood. The receptors stem from a woman between 18 and 29 years old in good health. Each CDR3 is given with its conserved first and last residue. D genes are given only for firm matches. Clone size is stated in some rows and not others, as once, few, many or a class when expanded.

V: TRBV2; size: few; D: TRBD1; J: TRBJ2-7; CDR3: CASSDPGGPQAGEQYF; DNA: TGTGCCAGCAGTGATCCAGGGGGCCCCCAGGCCGGCGAGCAGTACTTC
V: TRBV7-2; size: few; D: TRBD1; J: TRBJ2-1; CDR3: CASSYGSPGQGAGEQFF; DNA: TGTGCCAGCAGTTACGGATCTCCGGGACAGGGGGCAGGTGAGCAGTTCTTC
V: TRBV11-1; size: -; D: TRBD1; J: TRBJ1-1; CDR3: CASSANRGTEAFF; DNA: TGTGCCAGCAGCGCAAACAGGGGCACTGAAGCTTTCTTT
V: TRBV7-9; size: -; D: TRBD1; J: TRBJ2-7; CDR3: CASSFAGTGGSYEQYF; DNA: TGTGCCAGCAGCTTCGCCGGGACAGGGGGCTCCTACGAGCAGTACTTC
V: TRBV6-1; size: -; D: TRBD2; J: TRBJ2-3; CDR3: CASRTSGAGDTDTQYF; DNA: TGTGCCAGCAGGACATCCGGGGCGGGGGACACAGATACGCAGTATTTT
V: TRBV7-2; size: few; D: -; J: TRBJ1-4; CDR3: CASSPSVGTTNEKLFF; DNA: TGTGCCAGCAGCCCCTCGGTCGGTACAACTAATGAAAAACTGTTTTTT
V: TRBV6-5; size: -; D: TRBD1; J: TRBJ2-7; CDR3: CASSYKTGVSYEQYF; DNA: TGTGCCAGCAGTTACAAGACAGGGGTCTCCTACGAGCAGTACTTC
V: TRBV7-2; size: -; D: TRBD2; J: TRBJ2-5; CDR3: CASSLYLAAQETQYF; DNA: TGTGCCAGCAGCTTATATCTAGCGGCCCAAGAGACCCAGTACTTC
V: TRBV28; size: many; D: -; J: TRBJ2-5; CDR3: CASSLHEGRGTQYF; DNA: TGTGCCAGCAGTTTACACGAAGGGCGGGGGACCCAGTACTTC
V: TRBV5-5; size: few; D: -; J: TRBJ2-6; CDR3: CASSVSRTAGANVLTF; DNA: TGTGCCAGCAGCGTATCCCGGACAGCTGGGGCCAACGTCCTGACTTTC
V: TRBV6-1; size: many; D: -; J: TRBJ2-7; CDR3: CASRPDRIQYEQYF; DNA: TGTGCCAGCAGGCCGGACCGAATCCAATACGAGCAGTACTTC
V: TRBV10-3; size: many; D: TRBD2; J: TRBJ2-1; CDR3: CAISRDYYNEQFF; DNA: TGTGCCATCAGCCGGGACTACTACAATGAGCAGTTCTTC
V: TRBV7-9; size: many; D: -; J: TRBJ2-7; CDR3: CASSMDRIEQYF; DNA: TGTGCCAGCAGCATGGACAGAATCGAGCAGTACTTC
V: TRBV7-9; size: -; D: TRBD1; J: TRBJ2-5; CDR3: CASSLGDRVQETQYF; DNA: TGTGCCAGCAGCCTAGGGGACAGGGTACAAGAGACCCAGTACTTC
V: TRBV10-3; size: few; D: TRBD1; J: TRBJ2-2; CDR3: CATSRGSGELFF; DNA: TGTGCCACTTCCAGGGGGTCCGGGGAGCTGTTTTTT
V: TRBV15; size: -; D: -; J: TRBJ2-5; CDR3: CATSRGGRETQYF; DNA: TGTGCCACCAGCAGAGGTGGCAGGGAGACCCAGTACTTC
V: TRBV7-2; size: few; D: TRBD1; J: TRBJ2-7; CDR3: CASSERDSKYEQYF; DNA: TGTGCCAGCAGCGAAAGGGACAGTAAGTACGAGCAGTACTTC
V: TRBV11-2; size: -; D: TRBD1; J: TRBJ2-5; CDR3: CASSHLRTGALQETQYF; DNA: TGTGCCAGCAGCCACCTACGGACAGGAGCTCTCCAAGAGACCCAGTACTTC
V: TRBV5-6; size: few; D: TRBD1; J: TRBJ2-3; CDR3: CASSLEGTGITDTQYF; DNA: TGTGCCAGCAGCTTGGAAGGGACAGGGATAACAGATACGCAGTATTTT
V: TRBV6-1; size: many; D: TRBD2; J: TRBJ2-3; CDR3: CASSRRGLAGGSTDTQYF; DNA: TGTGCCAGCAGTCGGCGGGGGCTAGCGGGAGGGAGCACAGATACGCAGTATTTT
V: TRBV20-1; size: few; D: -; J: TRBJ2-7; CDR3: CSAKGLLYEQYF; DNA: TGCAGTGCTAAAGGACTACTCTACGAGCAGTACTTC
V: TRBV2; size: -; D: TRBD1; J: TRBJ2-7; CDR3: CAISDRGGAFSASYEQYF; DNA: TGTGCCATCAGTGACAGAGGGGGCGCTTTCTCGGCCTCCTACGAGCAGTACTTC
V: TRBV9; size: few; D: TRBD2; J: TRBJ2-6; CDR3: CASSVERGGSGANVLTF; DNA: TGTGCCAGCAGCGTTGAGCGGGGGGGTTCTGGGGCCAACGTCCTGACTTTC
V: TRBV11-2; size: few; D: -; J: TRBJ2-3; CDR3: CASSPKDTQYF; DNA: TGTGCCAGCAGCCCCAAAGATACGCAGTATTTT
V: TRBV2; size: many; D: TRBD1; J: TRBJ2-7; CDR3: CASSEGTGGPYEQYF; DNA: TGTGCCAGCAGTGAAGGGACAGGCGGCCCCTACGAGCAGTACTTC
V: TRBV7-9; size: many; D: TRBD2; J: TRBJ2-1; CDR3: CASTLGGGYNEQFF; DNA: TGTGCCAGCACCCTGGGCGGGGGATACAATGAGCAGTTCTTC
V: TRBV5-1; size: many; D: TRBD2; J: TRBJ2-1; CDR3: CASSWTSTSANEQFF; DNA: TGCGCCAGCAGCTGGACTTCGACTAGCGCCAATGAGCAGTTCTTC
V: TRBV2; size: few; D: TRBD2; J: TRBJ2-1; CDR3: CTSSPSGIKRERKDNEQFF; DNA: TGTACCAGCAGCCCCTCCGGGATCAAGCGGGAGAGGAAGGACAATGAGCAGTTCTTC
V: TRBV9; size: many; D: -; J: TRBJ2-5; CDR3: CASSVSSGSAETQYF; DNA: TGTGCCAGCAGCGTATCCTCAGGGTCGGCAGAGACCCAGTACTTC
V: TRBV6-2/TRBV6-3; size: -; D: -; J: TRBJ2-3; CDR3: CASTAAPADTQYF; DNA: TGTGCCAGCACTGCAGCTCCGGCAGATACGCAGTATTTT
V: TRBV28; size: many; D: TRBD2; J: TRBJ2-5; CDR3: CASSLVTSGKETQYF; DNA: TGTGCCAGCAGTTTAGTGACTAGCGGGAAAGAGACCCAGTACTTC
V: TRBV20-1; size: many; D: TRBD1; J: TRBJ2-5; CDR3: CSARVLGQPRMVQETQYF; DNA: TGCAGTGCTAGAGTCCTGGGACAGCCAAGAATGGTACAAGAGACCCAGTACTTC
V: TRBV6-5; size: many; D: -; J: TRBJ2-3; CDR3: CASSYSGGRGTDTQYF; DNA: TGTGCCAGCAGTTACTCGGGGGGGCGTGGCACAGATACGCAGTATTTT
V: TRBV5-1; size: -; D: -; J: TRBJ2-1; CDR3: CASSLAAGVGSEQFF; DNA: TGCGCCAGCAGCTTGGCCGCTGGGGTTGGCAGTGAGCAGTTCTTC
V: TRBV18; size: -; D: TRBD1; J: TRBJ2-7; CDR3: CASSGQVYEQYF; DNA: TGTGCCAGCTCAGGACAGGTCTACGAGCAGTACTTC
V: TRBV20-1; size: many; D: TRBD2; J: TRBJ2-2; CDR3: CSARPLAGLNTGELFF; DNA: TGCAGTGCTAGACCACTAGCGGGGCTGAACACCGGGGAGCTGTTTTTT
V: TRBV15; size: -; D: -; J: TRBJ2-5; CDR3: CATSSEVPAQYF; DNA: TGTGCCACCAGCTCCGAAGTTCCGGCCCAGTACTTC
V: TRBV9; size: many; D: -; J: TRBJ2-2; CDR3: CASSPLGGANTGELFF; DNA: TGTGCCAGCAGCCCGTTGGGGGGAGCGAACACCGGGGAGCTGTTTTTT
V: TRBV7-2; size: many; D: -; J: TRBJ2-3; CDR3: CASSDTGRATDTQYF; DNA: TGTGCCAGCAGTGACACCGGACGGGCCACGGATACGCAGTATTTT
V: TRBV12-3/TRBV12-4; size: many; D: -; J: TRBJ2-3; CDR3: CASSFTLTSTDTQYF; DNA: TGTGCCAGCAGTTTCACACTAACCAGCACAGATACGCAGTATTTT